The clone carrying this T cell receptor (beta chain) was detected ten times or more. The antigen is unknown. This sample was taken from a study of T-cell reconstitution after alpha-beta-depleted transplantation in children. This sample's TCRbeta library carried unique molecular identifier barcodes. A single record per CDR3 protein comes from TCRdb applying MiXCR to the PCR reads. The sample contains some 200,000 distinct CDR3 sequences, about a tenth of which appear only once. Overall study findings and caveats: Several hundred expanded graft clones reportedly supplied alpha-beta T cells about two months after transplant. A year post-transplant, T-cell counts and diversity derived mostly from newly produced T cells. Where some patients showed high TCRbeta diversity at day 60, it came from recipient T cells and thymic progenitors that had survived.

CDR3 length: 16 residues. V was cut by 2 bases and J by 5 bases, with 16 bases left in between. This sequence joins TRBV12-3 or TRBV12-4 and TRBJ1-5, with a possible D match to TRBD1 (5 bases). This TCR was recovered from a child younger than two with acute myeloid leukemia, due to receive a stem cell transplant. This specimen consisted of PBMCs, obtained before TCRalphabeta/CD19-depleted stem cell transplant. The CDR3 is CASSLSGGRADQPQHF. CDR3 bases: TGTGCCAGCAGTTTATCCGGCGGCAGGGCCGATCAGCCCCAGCATTTT.